This entry lists 31 T cell receptor beta chains sequenced from one sample in a study of cytomegalovirus exposure and HLA in healthy donors (dated by TCRdb to about 2017). Libraries were made using the immunoSEQ multiplex PCR assay. In its TCRdb copy, this immuneACCESS table keeps in-frame sequences only and misses some clones. Where compared with another copy, unresolved V genes explain less than half of these, and the others have no known cause. For this sample there are more than 85,000 clones; approximately 90% appear just once. The ten most abundant clones make up under 4.5% of the sample. The sequencing sample was made of PBMCs. The receptors were gathered from a woman between 18 and 29 years old in good health and CMV-seropositive.

The gene calls are TRBV7-2 and TRBJ2-3; the D is unclear. Germline CDR1 is SGHTA and CDR2 is FQGNSA. The CDR3 totals 16 residues. V lost 4 bases and J lost 2, with 16 bases in between. The CDR3 DNA reads as TGTGCCAGCAGCTACGGAATAGGCAGACTCACAGATACGCAGTATTTT. Translated: CASSYGIGRLTDTQYF.

This rearrangement joins TRBV7-2 to TRBJ2-3, with 9 bases that match TRBD1. This CDR3 spans 16 amino acids. Germline values: CDR1 SGHTA, CDR2 FQGNSA. V lost 3 bases, J lost 3 bases, and 7 bases stayed unmatched. The CDR3 DNA reads as TGTGCCAGCAGCTTCACAGGGGGCAGCTTTACAGATACGCAGTATTTT. This gives the protein CASSFTGGSFTDTQYF.

V usage is TRBV7-3 and J usage is TRBJ2-1, with D possibly being TRBD2 (5 bases). The CDR3 consists of 16 residues. V dropped 2 bases and J dropped 6 bases, with 17 bases sitting between them. CDR1 is SGHTA, CDR2 FQGTGA, per germline. The CDR3 loop reads CASSLHAPGIGNEQFF. In DNA, the CDR3 is TGTGCCAGCAGCTTACATGCTCCGGGGATAGGCAATGAGCAGTTCTTC.

This chain connects TRBV6-7 to TRBJ2-7, with TRBD1 matching over 8 bases. TRBV6-7 is filed as an ORF, its function uncertain. V was pared by 2 bases and J by 0 bases, with 24 bases of the junction left unmatched. CDR3 length: 22 residues. The CDR3 here is CASSYPHRVLPSTGGSSYEQYF. The CDR3 region has the DNA TGTGCCAGCAGTTACCCGCACAGGGTGCTCCCGTCAACAGGGGGGAGCTCCTACGAGCAGTACTTC.

This chain links TRBV29-1 with TRBJ2-7, with TRBD1 matching 7 bases. From germline, CDR1 is SQVTM and CDR2 ANQGSEA. Unmatched junction bases numbered 10, after V lost 8 bases and J lost 0 bases. This CDR3 has 14 amino acids. Written as DNA, the CDR3 is TGCAGCCCCTGGGGCCAGGGGGTCTCCTACGAGCAGTACTTC. It encodes CSPWGQGVSYEQYF.

This sequence joins TRBV7-2 and TRBJ2-1; 8 nucleotides match TRBD2. The CDR3 contains 16 residues. Per the germline V gene, CDR1 is SGHTA and CDR2 is FQGNSA. Unmatched junction bases numbered 10, after V lost 0 bases and J lost 9 bases. CDR3 DNA: TGTGCCAGCAGCTTAGCTCCGGCGGGGGGTCAAGGTGAGCAGTTCTTC. Translation gives CASSLAPAGGQGEQFF.

The rearrangement uses TRBV11-2 and TRBJ2-1; 10 bases fit TRBD1. V lost 6 bases to trimming and J lost 5 bases; unmatched junction nucleotides: 13. Germline V gene sequence: CDR1 SGHAT, CDR2 FQNNGV. The CDR3 sequence is 17 residues long. As DNA, the CDR3 is TGTGCCAGCAGTTTGACCCCTTCCGGGACAGGGGACAATGAGCAGTTCTTC. Its protein is CASSLTPSGTGDNEQFF.

This clone was seen a single time. This chain connects TRBV5-1 to TRBJ1-2, with D perhaps matching TRBD1 (6 bases). V was clipped by 4 bases and J by 8 bases, with 15 bases between them. CDR1 is SGHRS, CDR2 YFSETQ, per germline. CDR3 length: 13 residues. The CDR3 DNA reads as TGCGCCAGCAGCACTACAGGGTTGGGAGGCTACACCTTC. Amino acid sequence: CASSTTGLGGYTF.

This chain links TRBV4-2 with TRBJ1-2, with 9 nucleotides matching TRBD1. From germline, CDR1 is LGHNA and CDR2 YNFKEQ. There are 18 residues in the CDR3. Trimming cost V 0 bases and J 2 bases; bases outside gene matches: 10. The CDR3 DNA is TGTGCCAGCAGCCAAGATCGCCTCCCGGGACAGGGAAACTATGGCTACACCTTC. It is translated as CASSQDRLPGQGNYGYTF.

This clone appeared once. The chain joins TRBV2 to TRBJ1-6, with D perhaps matching TRBD1 (6 bases). The CDR3 length is 14 residues. Germline-derived CDR1 and CDR2 are SNHLY and FYNNEI. V was cut by 6 bases and J by 9 bases, with 15 bases left in between. The CDR3 region is CASSIGGRGSPLHF. The DNA for the CDR3 is TGTGCCAGCAGCATAGGGGGGAGGGGTTCACCCCTCCACTTT.

This chain uses TRBV19 with TRBJ2-7; 7 bases are shared with TRBD1. The CDR3 loop spans 12 amino acids. V gave up 10 bases and J gave up 0 bases; unmatched junction bases: 3. Germline lookup yields CDR1 LNHDA and CDR2 SQIVND (reference sequence). CDR3 region: CATRDSSYEQYF. The DNA of the CDR3 is TGTGCCACCCGGGACAGCTCCTACGAGCAGTACTTC. The full variable domain, its missing parts supplied by reference TRBV19 and TRBJ2-7, is DGGITQSPKYLFRKEGQNVTLSCEQNLNHDAMYWYRQDPGQGLRLIYYSQIVNDFQKGDIAEGYSVSREKKESFPLTVTSAQKNPTAFYLCATRDSSYEQYFGPGTRLTVT.

This clone was seen only once. This sequence joins TRBV9 and TRBJ1-2, with TRBD1 matching 9 bases. From germline, CDR1 is SGDLS and CDR2 YYNGEE. The CDR3 has 17 residues. V shed 4 bases, J shed 2 bases, and the junction held 12 bases outside the gene matches. CDR3: CASSYETGTGKNYGYTF. CDR3 in DNA: TGTGCCAGCAGCTATGAAACCGGGACAGGGAAGAACTATGGCTACACCTTC.

Written as DNA, the CDR3 is TGTGCCAGTAGACGGGAAGTTAGCAATGAGCAGTTCTTC. Encoded protein: CASRREVSNEQFF. This chain uses TRBV19 with TRBJ2-1; tentatively, D is TRBD2 (5 bases). Germline V gives CDR1 LNHDA, CDR2 SQIVND (reference sequence). The CDR3 totals 13 residues. V was cut by 6 bases and J by 6 bases, with 12 bases left in between. The full variable domain, in which reference TRBV19 and TRBJ2-1 provide the parts outside the CDR3, is DGGITQSPKYLFRKEGQNVTLSCEQNLNHDAMYWYRQDPGQGLRLIYYSQIVNDFQKGDIAEGYSVSREKKESFPLTVTSAQKNPTAFYLCASRREVSNEQFFGPGTRLTVL.

As DNA, the CDR3 is TGTGCCAGTAGTATCTCGACAGGGTGGGGCACTGAAGCTTTCTTT. It is translated as CASSISTGWGTEAFF. This chain links TRBV19 with TRBJ1-1; 7 bases fit TRBD1. In germline, CDR1 is LNHDA, CDR2 SQIVND (reference sequence). CDR3 length: 15 residues. V shed 3 bases, J shed 4 bases, and the junction held 8 bases outside the gene matches.

Here the CDR3 reads CASSGAGLTSSYNEQFF. The CDR3 nucleotides are TGTGCCAGCAGCGGGGCGGGACTGACGAGCTCCTACAATGAGCAGTTCTTC. The genes are TRBV7-9 and TRBJ2-1, with D tentatively TRBD2 (6 bases). The CDR3 sequence is 17 residues long. Germline CDR1 reads SEHNR; CDR2 reads FQNEAQ (reference sequence). V dropped 5 bases and J dropped 0 bases, with 17 bases sitting between them.

The chain uses TRBV7-3 and TRBJ1-1; 7 bases agree with TRBD1. Germline values: CDR1 SGHTA, CDR2 FQGTGA. The J segment lost 3 bases and the V segment lost 3 bases, leaving 1 base of the junction unmatched. This CDR3 has 13 residues. Here the CDR3 reads CASSFQGDTEAFF. CDR3 DNA sequence: TGTGCCAGCAGCTTCCAGGGGGACACTGAAGCTTTCTTT. Full variable domain (missing parts from reference TRBV7-3 and TRBJ1-1): GAGVSQTPSNKVTEKGKYVELRCDPISGHTALYWYRQSLGQGPEFLIYFQGTGAADDSGLPNDRFFAVRPEGSVSTLKIQRTERGDSAVYLCASSFQGDTEAFFGQGTRLTVV.

The chain links TRBV11-2 to TRBJ2-5; D is perhaps TRBD1 (6 bases). This CDR3 has 17 residues. Per germline, CDR1 SGHAT and CDR2 FQNNGV. The ends were cut back, 6 bases at V and 3 bases at J, with 23 bases in the middle. CDR3 in amino acids: CASSPGQGPQVEETQYF. The CDR3 DNA sequence: TGTGCCAGCAGTCCGGGGCAGGGGCCGCAGGTAGAAGAGACCCAGTACTTC.

The chain joins TRBV5-5 to TRBJ2-1, with TRBD2 matching 8 bases. CDR1 is SGHKS, CDR2 YYEKEE, per germline (reference sequence). The CDR3 totals 16 residues. V gave up 3 bases and J gave up 6 bases; unmatched junction bases: 11. The CDR3 DNA sequence: TGTGCCAGCAGCTCCCTAGGCGGGAGGAGGGGCAATGAGCAGTTCTTC. It yields the protein CASSSLGGRRGNEQFF. The variable domain in full, completed from reference TRBV5-5 and TRBJ2-1, reads DAGVTQSPTHLIKTRGQQVTLRCSPISGHKSVSWYQQVLGQGPQFIFQYYEKEERGRGNFPDRFSARQFPNYSSELNVNALLLGDSALYLCASSSLGGRRGNEQFFGPGTRLTVL.

The V and J genes are TRBV28 and TRBJ2-2; tentative D call: TRBD1 (5 bases). Germline V lookup: CDR1 MDHEN, CDR2 SYDVKM. This CDR3 region has 16 residues. V gave up 2 bases and J gave up 2 bases, with 12 bases separating them. The DNA of the CDR3 is TGTGCCAGCAGTTTAGGGGCAGGGTTAAACACCGGGGAGCTGTTTTTT. Translation: CASSLGAGLNTGELFF.

The chain is built from TRBV27 and TRBJ2-5, with 7 nucleotides matching TRBD1. The CDR3 length is 13 residues. Germline loops: CDR1 MNHEY, CDR2 SMNVEV (reference sequence). V was pared by 1 base and J by 5 bases, with 1 base of the junction left unmatched. Here the CDR3 DNA reads TGTGCCAGCAGTTTATGGGGACAGGAGACCCAGTACTTC. Protein: CASSLWGQETQYF.

The rearrangement links TRBV4-1 to TRBJ2-5, with a tentative D call TRBD2 (5 bases). CDR1 and CDR2 from the germline V gene are MGHRA and YSYEKL. The ends were cut back, 2 bases at V and 5 bases at J, with 12 bases in the middle. CDR3 size: 14 residues. The CDR3 sequence: CASSQWQAGETQYF. CDR3 coding DNA: TGCGCCAGCAGCCAATGGCAGGCGGGCGAGACCCAGTACTTC.

The V and J genes are TRBV7-8 and TRBJ1-2, with 8 positions matching TRBD1. The CDR3 loop spans 13 amino acids. Germline values: CDR1 SGHVS, CDR2 FQNEAQ. The V gene end was trimmed by 5 bases and the J gene end by 8 bases; junction bases not matched to a gene: 7. The CDR3 nucleotides read TGTGCCAGCAGCCCCGACAGGGGAGGAGGCTACACCTTC. Protein product: CASSPDRGGGYTF.

The chain links TRBV29-1 to TRBJ2-7; 9 nucleotides match TRBD1. Germline assignment: CDR1 SQVTM and CDR2 ANQGSEA. Trimming cost V 2 bases and J 2 bases; bases outside gene matches: 4. There are 14 residues in the CDR3. The DNA of the CDR3 is TGCAGCGTTGAAAAGGACAGGGGAACCTACGAGCAGTACTTC. Its translation: CSVEKDRGTYEQYF.

This clone was detected a few times. The rearrangement links TRBV4-2 to TRBJ1-5; tentative D call: TRBD1 (6 bases). Trimming removed 4 bases at V and 6 bases at J, with 13 bases between. Looked up from germline, CDR1 is LGHNA and CDR2 is YNFKEQ. CDR3 length: 14 amino acids. The CDR3 DNA is TGTGCCAGCAGCCCGCGACAGGCGGGTCAGCCCCAGCATTTT. This encodes CASSPRQAGQPQHF.

The V and J genes are TRBV19 and TRBJ1-5, with D possibly matching TRBD1 (6 bases). There are 14 residues in the CDR3. The V end lost 3 bases, the J end lost 4 bases, and 10 bases lay between the germline ends. Germline V lookup: CDR1 LNHDA, CDR2 SQIVND (reference sequence). CDR3 nucleotide sequence: TGTGCCAGTAGTATTTCAGGGGTGAATCAGCCCCAGCATTTT. Amino acids: CASSISGVNQPQHF. The entire variable domain, with the rest obtained from reference TRBV19 and TRBJ1-5, is as follows: DGGITQSPKYLFRKEGQNVTLSCEQNLNHDAMYWYRQDPGQGLRLIYYSQIVNDFQKGDIAEGYSVSREKKESFPLTVTSAQKNPTAFYLCASSISGVNQPQHFGDGTRLSIL.

This chain joins TRBV7-9 and TRBJ2-7, with a weak D call TRBD1 (7 bases). The CDR3 spans 13 residues. Germline CDR1 is SEHNR and CDR2 is FQNEAQ (reference sequence). The germline V and J ends were trimmed by 4 bases and 6 bases, with 13 bases remaining between them. In DNA, the CDR3 is TGTGCCAGCAGCTCCGCAGGGGGGATCGAGCAGTACTTC. This translates into CASSSAGGIEQYF.

This clone appeared many times. The chain combines TRBV29-1 with TRBJ2-2; 10 nucleotides align to TRBD1. V lost 4 bases, J lost 4 bases, and 6 bases stayed unmatched. CDR3 length: 15 residues. Germline CDR1 and CDR2: SQVTM and ANQGSEA. CDR3 region: CSVGVGTGVTGELFF. The CDR3 nucleotides are TGCAGCGTTGGGGTTGGGACAGGGGTCACCGGGGAGCTGTTTTTT.

This chain links TRBV11-1 with TRBJ2-3; possible D gene TRBD2, 6 bases. Trimming stripped 1 base from V and 0 bases from J, with 8 bases between. The germline V gene encodes CDR1 SGHAT and CDR2 FQDESV (reference sequence). The CDR3 is 15 residues long. The CDR3, as DNA: TGTGCCAGCAGCTTAGTTGCGGGGAGCACAGATACGCAGTATTTT. Its translation: CASSLVAGSTDTQYF.

This clone came up once. Sequence at one end of the junction differs from germline and may be a read error. CDR3 in DNA: TGTGCCAGCAGCCGGGACTGGAGCTCCTACAGTGAGCAGTTCTTC. Protein: CASSRDWSSYSEQFF. The chain joins TRBV27 to TRBJ2-1; perhaps TRBD2 as D (6 bases). Germline V CDR1 and CDR2: MNHEY, SMNVEV (reference sequence). The CDR3 is 15 amino acids.

The J gene is TRBJ1-1, the V gene TRBV9; 10 bases match TRBD1. With 3 bases clipped from V and 0 bases from J, the junction kept 8 bases outside the gene matches. Germline V gene data show CDR1 as SGDLS and CDR2 as YYNGEE. The CDR3 runs to 17 residues. In DNA, the CDR3 is TGTGCCAGCAGCGCCCGGGGACAGGGGAAGATGAACACTGAAGCTTTCTTT. Protein sequence: CASSARGQGKMNTEAFF.

Notes on this clone: One junction end disagrees with the germline gene, perhaps due to a read error. J is TRBJ2-7 and V is TRBV2; TRBD1 aligns across 7 bases. CDR1 and CDR2 from the germline V gene are SNHLY and FYNNEI. CDR3 length equals 13 residues. CDR3 coding DNA: TGTGCCAGCAGTTACAGGGGATCCTCCGAGCAGTACTTC. As protein: CASSYRGSSEQYF.